This T cell receptor (beta chain) is drawn from a study of a mutant IDH1 vaccine in newly diagnosed glioma (dated by TCRdb to the early 2020s). Context from the whole study: In the chemotherapy-containing groups, vaccination started alongside temozolomide cycles, whereas in patients who had radiotherapy alone it started 4-6 weeks after radiotherapy. For exploratory analyses, about 25 treated patients had longitudinal TCRB deep sequencing done wherever samples were available. Before enrollment, patients had received standard therapy of radiotherapy alone, temozolomide alone, or radiochemotherapy with temozolomide; most received the combination. Peripheral blood samples were drawn at six visits, namely V03 (baseline), V05, V07, V10, V12 and V13. Of the 32 patients who were treated, approximately 62% were male and approximately 40% were female, and the mean age was around 40 years. The week-35 safety follow-up took place at visit V12, and the week-47 end of study took place at visit V13. Broader findings and caveats from the paper: Vaccine-induced immune responses across multiple MHC alleles were detected in roughly 94% of patients. Availability determined which PBMC samples were chosen for TCRB deep sequencing. Changes in the top peripheral T cell clonotypes picked up by TCRB sequencing did not appear to be linked to pseudoprogression. It was noted by the authors that analyses of patient blood samples could not be reproduced owing to sample limitations.

The CDR3, cysteine through phenylalanine, is 14 amino acids long. Kept here is only the CDR3 DNA, which spans 42 bases and is read in frame from base 1. Deletion took 0 bases off V and 6 bases off J, with a span of 7 bases between the germline ends. For CDR1 and CDR2, the germline V gene lists SGHDT and YYEEEE. The time point label here, explained by the study, means: week 35, safety follow-up. Each vaccine dose was 300 ug of a 20-mer mutant IDH1 peptide in Montanide, given subcutaneously with topical imiquimod. Eight vaccinations were administered to patients in weeks 1, 3, 5, 7, 11, 15, 19 and 23, corresponding to visits V03 through V10. Donors had newly diagnosed WHO grade 3 or 4 IDH1-mutant astrocytomas with loss of nuclear ATRX. The samples were drawn from NOA16, a multicentre, single-arm, open-label phase I trial in Germany that tested a mutant IDH1 peptide vaccine in humans for the first time. Genomic DNA for TCRB sequencing was extracted from EDTA blood using the DNeasy Blood and Tissue Kit.

In regard to this clone: What antigen it recognizes has not been identified. Per-base qualities were not stored, and no clone one base away is much larger.

Receptor amplification or capture employed the immunoSEQ multiplex PCR assay. Rearranged TCR beta chain sequences were amplified with the hsTCRB Kit following the manufacturer's protocol. An Illumina MiSeq was used to sequence the TCRB libraries. Per the authors' processing: The proprietary platform of the kit vendor was used for demultiplexing, trimming and gene mapping. The table was pulled from immuneACCESS by TCRdb, which kept in-frame rearrangements only. Such tables lose some clones; where checked, under half of the loss comes from unresolved V genes, and the rest has no known cause. The DNA was the basis for D and trimming; V, J and clone size are from that table. In this sample the table shows some 70,000 clones, approximately 84% of which occur a single time. The ten largest clones add up to less than 15% of the sample.

The sample was PBMCs, taken from a glioma patient whose treatment included an IDH1 peptide vaccine. This TCR came from a young man with glioma. The chain employs TRBV5-6 and TRBJ1-6; a confident D gene designation cannot be given. The sequenced DNA is TGTGCCAGCAGCTTGGACAGCTTTAATTCACCCCTCCACTTT. It translates to CASSLDSFNSPLHF.